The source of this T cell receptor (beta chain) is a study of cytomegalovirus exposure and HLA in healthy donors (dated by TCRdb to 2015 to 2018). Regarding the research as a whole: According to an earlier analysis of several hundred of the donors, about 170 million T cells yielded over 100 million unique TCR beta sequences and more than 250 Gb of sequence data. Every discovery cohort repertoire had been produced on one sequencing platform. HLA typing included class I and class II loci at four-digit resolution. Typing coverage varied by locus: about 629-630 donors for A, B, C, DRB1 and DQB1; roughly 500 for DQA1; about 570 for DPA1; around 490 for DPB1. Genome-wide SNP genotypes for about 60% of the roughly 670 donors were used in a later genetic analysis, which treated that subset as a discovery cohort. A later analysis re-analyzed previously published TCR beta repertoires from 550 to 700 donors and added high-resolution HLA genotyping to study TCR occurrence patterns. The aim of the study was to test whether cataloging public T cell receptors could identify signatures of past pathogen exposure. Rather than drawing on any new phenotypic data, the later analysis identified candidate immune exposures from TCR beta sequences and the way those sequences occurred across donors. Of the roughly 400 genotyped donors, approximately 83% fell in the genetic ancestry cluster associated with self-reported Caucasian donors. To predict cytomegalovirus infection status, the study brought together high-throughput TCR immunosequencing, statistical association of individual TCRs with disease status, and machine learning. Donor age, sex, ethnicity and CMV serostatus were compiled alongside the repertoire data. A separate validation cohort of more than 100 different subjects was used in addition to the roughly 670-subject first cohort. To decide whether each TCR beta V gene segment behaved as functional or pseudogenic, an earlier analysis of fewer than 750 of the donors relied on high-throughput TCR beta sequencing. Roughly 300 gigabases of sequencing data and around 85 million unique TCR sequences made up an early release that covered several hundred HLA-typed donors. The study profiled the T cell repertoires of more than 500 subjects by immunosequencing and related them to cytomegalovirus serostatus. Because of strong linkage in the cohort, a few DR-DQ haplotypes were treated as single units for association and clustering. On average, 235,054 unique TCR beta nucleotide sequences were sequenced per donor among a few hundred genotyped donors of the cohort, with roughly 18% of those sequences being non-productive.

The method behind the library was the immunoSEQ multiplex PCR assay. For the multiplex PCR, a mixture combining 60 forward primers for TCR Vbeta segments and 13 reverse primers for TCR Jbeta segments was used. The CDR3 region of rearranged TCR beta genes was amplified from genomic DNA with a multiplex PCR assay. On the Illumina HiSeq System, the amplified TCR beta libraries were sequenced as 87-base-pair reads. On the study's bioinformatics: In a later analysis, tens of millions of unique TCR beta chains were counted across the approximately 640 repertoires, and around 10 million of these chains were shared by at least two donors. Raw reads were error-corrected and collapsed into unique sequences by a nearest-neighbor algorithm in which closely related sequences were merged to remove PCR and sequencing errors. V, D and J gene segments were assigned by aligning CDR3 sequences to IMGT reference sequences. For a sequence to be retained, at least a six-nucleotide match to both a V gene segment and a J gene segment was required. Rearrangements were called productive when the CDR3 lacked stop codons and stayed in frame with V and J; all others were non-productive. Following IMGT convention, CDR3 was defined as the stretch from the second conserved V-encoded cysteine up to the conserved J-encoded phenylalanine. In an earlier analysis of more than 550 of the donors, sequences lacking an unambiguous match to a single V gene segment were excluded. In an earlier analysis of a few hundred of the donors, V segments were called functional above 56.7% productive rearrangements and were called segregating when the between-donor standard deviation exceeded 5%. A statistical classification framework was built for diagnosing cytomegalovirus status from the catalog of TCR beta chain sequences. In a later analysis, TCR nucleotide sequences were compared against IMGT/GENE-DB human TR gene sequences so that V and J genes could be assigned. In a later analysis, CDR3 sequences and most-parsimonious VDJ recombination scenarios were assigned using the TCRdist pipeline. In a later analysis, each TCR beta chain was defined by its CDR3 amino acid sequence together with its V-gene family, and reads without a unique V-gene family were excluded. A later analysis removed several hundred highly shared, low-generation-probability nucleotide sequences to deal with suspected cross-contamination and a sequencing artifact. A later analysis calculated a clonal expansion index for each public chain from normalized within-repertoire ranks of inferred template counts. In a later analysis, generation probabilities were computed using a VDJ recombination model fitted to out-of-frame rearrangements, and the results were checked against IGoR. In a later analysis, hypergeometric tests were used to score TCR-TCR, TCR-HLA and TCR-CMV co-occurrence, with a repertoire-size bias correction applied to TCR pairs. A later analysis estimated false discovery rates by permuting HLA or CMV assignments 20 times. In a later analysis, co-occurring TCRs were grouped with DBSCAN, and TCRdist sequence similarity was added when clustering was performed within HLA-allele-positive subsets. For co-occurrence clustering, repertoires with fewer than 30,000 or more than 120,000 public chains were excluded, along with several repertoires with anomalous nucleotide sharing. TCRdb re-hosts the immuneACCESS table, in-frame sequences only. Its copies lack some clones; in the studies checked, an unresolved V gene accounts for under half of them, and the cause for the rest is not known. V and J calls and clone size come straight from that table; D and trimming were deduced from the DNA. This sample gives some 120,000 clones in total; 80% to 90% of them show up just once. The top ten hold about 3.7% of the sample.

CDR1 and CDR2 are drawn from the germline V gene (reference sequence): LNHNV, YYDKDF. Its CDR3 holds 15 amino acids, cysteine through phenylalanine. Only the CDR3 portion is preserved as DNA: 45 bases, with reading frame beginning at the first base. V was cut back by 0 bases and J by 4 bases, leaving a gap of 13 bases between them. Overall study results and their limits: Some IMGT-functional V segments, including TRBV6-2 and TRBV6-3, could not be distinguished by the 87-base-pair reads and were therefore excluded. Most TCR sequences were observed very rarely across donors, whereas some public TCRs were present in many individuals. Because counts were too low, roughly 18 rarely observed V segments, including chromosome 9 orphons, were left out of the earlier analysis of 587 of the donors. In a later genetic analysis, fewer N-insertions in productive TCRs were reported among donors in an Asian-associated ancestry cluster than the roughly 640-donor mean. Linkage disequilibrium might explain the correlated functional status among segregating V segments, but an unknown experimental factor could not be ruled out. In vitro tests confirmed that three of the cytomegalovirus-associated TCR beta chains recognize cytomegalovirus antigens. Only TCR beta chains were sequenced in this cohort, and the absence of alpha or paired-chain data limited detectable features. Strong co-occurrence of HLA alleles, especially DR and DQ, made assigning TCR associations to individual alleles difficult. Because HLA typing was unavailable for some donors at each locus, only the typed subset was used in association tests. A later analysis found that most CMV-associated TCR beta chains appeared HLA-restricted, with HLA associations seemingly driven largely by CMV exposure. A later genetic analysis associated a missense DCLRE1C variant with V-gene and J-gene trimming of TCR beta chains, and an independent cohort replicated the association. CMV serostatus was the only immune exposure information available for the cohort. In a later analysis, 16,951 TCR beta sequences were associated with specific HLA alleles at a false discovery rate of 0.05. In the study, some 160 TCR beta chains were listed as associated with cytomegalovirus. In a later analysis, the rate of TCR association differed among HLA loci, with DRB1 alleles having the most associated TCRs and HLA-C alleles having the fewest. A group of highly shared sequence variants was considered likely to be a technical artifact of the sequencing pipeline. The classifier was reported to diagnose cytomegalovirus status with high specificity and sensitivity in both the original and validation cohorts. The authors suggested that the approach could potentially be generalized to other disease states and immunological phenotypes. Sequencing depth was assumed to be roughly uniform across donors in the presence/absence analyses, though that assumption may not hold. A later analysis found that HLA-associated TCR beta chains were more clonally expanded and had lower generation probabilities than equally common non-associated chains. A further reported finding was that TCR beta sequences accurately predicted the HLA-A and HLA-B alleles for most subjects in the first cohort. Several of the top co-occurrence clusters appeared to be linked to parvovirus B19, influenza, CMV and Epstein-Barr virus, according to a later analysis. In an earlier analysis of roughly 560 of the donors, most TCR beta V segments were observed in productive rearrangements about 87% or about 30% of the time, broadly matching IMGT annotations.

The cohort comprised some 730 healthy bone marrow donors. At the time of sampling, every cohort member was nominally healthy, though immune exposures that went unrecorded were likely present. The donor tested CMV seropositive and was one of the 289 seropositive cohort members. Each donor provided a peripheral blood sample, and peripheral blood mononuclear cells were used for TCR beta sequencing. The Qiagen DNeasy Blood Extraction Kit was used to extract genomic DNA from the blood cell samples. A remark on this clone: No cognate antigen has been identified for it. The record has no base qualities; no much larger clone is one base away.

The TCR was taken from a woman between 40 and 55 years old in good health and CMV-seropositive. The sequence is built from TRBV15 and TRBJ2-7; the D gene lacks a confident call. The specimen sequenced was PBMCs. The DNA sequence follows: TGTGCCACCAGCAGAGATCCTCGACAAAGTTACGAGCAGTACTTC. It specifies CATSRDPRQSYEQYF.